Listed here are 8 T cell receptor beta chains from one sample, sequenced in a study of cytomegalovirus exposure and HLA in healthy donors. In the PCR, 60 Vbeta and 13 Jbeta primers were used. Assay: immunoSEQ multiplex PCR; the TCRdb copy retains only in-frame clones and omits some. The data hold around 140,000 clones, with roughly 85% observed a single time. The source material was PBMCs. The source of these receptors is a man aged 35 to 55 in good health and CMV-seronegative.

The gene calls are TRBV7-8 and TRBJ2-5, with 7 nucleotides matching TRBD1. This CDR3 region has 12 residues. Germline V gives CDR1 SGHVS, CDR2 FQNEAQ. V trimming: 5 bases; J trimming: 4 bases; junction bases outside the gene matches: 1. CDR3 amino acids: CASSRDRETQYF. Here the CDR3 DNA reads TGTGCCAGCAGCCGGGACAGAGAGACCCAGTACTTC.

The CDR3 DNA is TGCAGCGTTGGAGGCAGCGAGCAGTTCTTC. As protein: CSVGGSEQFF. The rearrangement joins TRBV29-1 to TRBJ2-1; D is ambiguous. The CDR3 is 10 residues long. In germline, CDR1 is SQVTM, CDR2 ANQGSEA. V was trimmed by 4 bases and J by 10 bases, leaving 8 bases between them.

The chain links TRBV7-2 to TRBJ1-4; TRBD1 matches 8 bases. The CDR3 consists of 13 residues. CDR1 and CDR2 from the germline V gene are SGHTA and FQGNSA. V trimming: 5 bases; J trimming: 7 bases; junction bases outside the gene matches: 3. CDR3 bases: TGTGCCAGCAGCCGCACAGGGGGTGAAAAACTGTTTTTT. Translated, it gives CASSRTGGEKLFF.

A few counts support this clone. The J gene is TRBJ1-5, the V gene TRBV10-2, with 7 nucleotides matching TRBD1. The CDR3 is 14 residues long. The V segment lost 6 bases and the J segment 1 base; nucleotides outside the gene matches: 3. Germline CDR1 reads WSHSY; CDR2 reads SAAADI. In DNA form, the CDR3 reads TGCGCCAGCAGGCCACAGGGGAGCAATCAGCCCCAGCATTTT. It is translated as CASRPQGSNQPQHF.

The chain links TRBV28 to TRBJ1-3, with TRBD1 as a possible D gene (5 bases). CDR1 MDHEN and CDR2 SYDVKM come from the germline V gene. This CDR3 spans 15 amino acids. Trimming took off 4 bases at V and 0 bases at J, with 10 bases between the two ends. CDR3: CASSSPGGSGNTIYF. CDR3 nucleotides: TGTGCCAGCAGTTCGCCGGGGGGCTCTGGAAACACCATATATTTT.

This rearrangement joins TRBV28 to TRBJ1-3, with a weak D call TRBD1 (6 bases). Between the trimmed V and J ends, which lost 7 bases and 4 bases, there was a span of 14 bases. This CDR3 region has 14 residues. Germline CDR1 reads MDHEN; CDR2 reads SYDVKM. Here the CDR3 reads CASTPGGRGNTIYF. The CDR3 DNA reads TGTGCCAGCACCCCCGGGGGGCGAGGAAACACCATATATTTT.

The gene calls are TRBV2 and TRBJ2-7, with 13 nucleotides matching TRBD2. Germline CDR1 SNHLY, CDR2 FYNNEI. J was trimmed by 9 bases and V by 1 base; bases with no gene match: 3. This CDR3 has 14 amino acids. The CDR3 DNA is TGTGCCAGCAGTGAAGGACTAGCGGGGGGCTCGCAGTACTTC. It specifies CASSEGLAGGSQYF.

Notes on this clone: A read error may account for a junction end that differs from germline. The chain is built from TRBV2 and TRBJ2-7; D is uncertain. The CDR3 length is 12 residues. Per the germline V gene, CDR1 is SNHLY and CDR2 is FYNNEI. DNA for the CDR3: TGTGCCAGCGGTGACAACTCCTACGAGCAGTACTTC. This translates into CASGDNSYEQYF.